This TCR beta chain was identified during a study of blood T cells in healthy people across ages. Background on the study: Template switching captured about one barcoded beta molecule per two T cells.

With a J-beta primer mix and a sample-barcoded 5' primer, a second PCR ran roughly 6 to 11 cycles. TCRdb redid the calling of the 5' RACE reads with MiXCR, one entry per CDR3 protein. Of about 1.6 million distinct CDR3 sequences listed, about 31% are singletons. Researchers isolated at least 7 million PBMCs per sample. The specimen sequenced was blood. This clonotype originated in a woman younger than 45 in good health.

CDR3 loop: CSASRVEGGGADTQYF. The CDR3 DNA follows: TGCAGTGCTAGTAGGGTTGAGGGCGGGGGGGCGGATACGCAGTATTTT. This chain uses TRBV20-1 with TRBJ2-3; 9 positions match TRBD2. The CDR3 has 16 residues. The junction had 13 bases not matched to a gene; V was cut back by 3 bases and J by 6 bases. Per germline, CDR1 DFQATT and CDR2 SNEGSKA (reference sequence).